What follows are 20 T cell receptor beta chains derived from one specimen sequenced in a study of T cells in Graves' hyperthyroidism and ophthalmopathy. Using RNA transcripts as the source, TCR beta CDR3 regions were amplified. A first-round RT-PCR of the TCR CDR3 used the HTBI primer set. Via MiXCR, TCRdb re-called the multiplex PCR reads, giving one row per CDR3 protein. The sample holds around 190,000 distinct CDR3 sequences, about a sixth seen once. The sample was blood. These TCRs come from a woman aged 45-60 years with Graves' hyperthyroidism.

This clonotype was seen ten or more times. This chain links TRBV27 with TRBJ2-1, with a weak D call TRBD2 (5 bases). CDR1 and CDR2 from the germline V gene are MNHEY and SMNVEV (reference sequence). V was clipped by 3 bases and J by 7 bases, with 10 bases between them. This CDR3 region has 13 residues. CDR3: CASSLGEGNEQFF. The CDR3, as DNA: TGTGCCAGCAGTTTGGGCGAGGGTAATGAGCAGTTCTTC.

The rearrangement joins TRBV12-3 or TRBV12-4 to TRBJ1-4, with 9 bases identical to TRBD1. V lost 6 bases and J lost 8; bases outside the gene matches: 7. The CDR3 sequence is 14 residues long. CDR3 protein: CASRTGQGREKLFF. CDR3 in DNA: TGTGCCAGCAGAACGGGACAGGGTCGGGAAAAACTGTTTTTT.

This clonotype was counted at least ten times. The chain couples TRBV28 to TRBJ1-2; D gene ambiguous. V lost 1 base and J lost 4, with 7 bases in between. Looked up from germline, CDR1 is MDHEN and CDR2 is SYDVKM. This CDR3 has 13 residues. The CDR3 region has the DNA TGTGCCAGCAGTTTATCTGCCCTCTATGGCTACACCTTC. Its translation is CASSLSALYGYTF.

This clonotype was observed many times. This chain connects TRBV18 to TRBJ2-1, with a tentative D call TRBD2 (5 bases). Germline V gene lookup returns CDR1 KGHSH and CDR2 LQKENI. This CDR3 has 13 residues. Trimming removed 2 bases at V and 9 bases at J, with 11 bases between. The CDR3 DNA is TGTGCCAGCTCACCAACTAGTTTCCGTGAGCAGTTCTTC. It codes for CASSPTSFREQFF.

Many counts were recorded for this clonotype. This chain joins TRBV27 and TRBJ1-2; a weak D match, TRBD1 (6 bases). The CDR3 loop spans 16 amino acids. The germline V and J ends were trimmed by 5 bases and 5 bases, with 21 bases remaining between them. Germline assignment: CDR1 MNHEY and CDR2 SMNVEV (reference sequence). CDR3 bases: TGTGCCAGCAGTAACCGCCCAGGGGAAAGGTGGTATGGCTACACCTTC. Protein sequence: CASSNRPGERWYGYTF.

This clonotype was seen a handful of times. The rearrangement uses TRBV27 and TRBJ1-5; D is possibly TRBD1 (5 bases). CDR3 length: 18 amino acids. V lost 6 bases and J 5 bases, leaving 26 bases between the germline ends. CDR1 is MNHEY and CDR2 is SMNVEV in the germline V gene (reference sequence). The DNA for the CDR3 is TGTGCCAGCAGCCCCAGGTATCCCTCGGGGACGGGATATCAGCCCCAGCATTTT. Translating it yields CASSPRYPSGTGYQPQHF.

This clonotype was picked up many times. The chain couples TRBV11-2 to TRBJ1-2; 9 positions agree with TRBD1. The CDR3 contains 13 residues. J lost 10 bases, V lost 7 bases, and 10 bases had no gene match. Germline V gives CDR1 SGHAT, CDR2 FQNNGV. In nucleotides, the CDR3 is TGTGCCAGCAAAACCGGGACAGGGCTCGACTACACCTTC. Protein product: CASKTGTGLDYTF.

The chain employs TRBV11-3 and TRBJ2-3; 8 nucleotides match TRBD2. With 8 bases clipped from V and 0 bases from J, the junction kept 7 bases outside the gene matches. The CDR3 has 15 residues. Germline assignment: CDR1 SGHNT and CDR2 YENEEA. CDR3 sequence: CASEAGGSSTDTQYF. CDR3 in DNA: TGTGCCAGCGAGGCGGGAGGTTCTAGCACAGATACGCAGTATTTT. The variable domain in full, with the rest retrieved from reference TRBV11-3 and TRBJ2-3, is EAGVVQSPRYKIIEKKQPVAFWCNPISGHNTLYWYLQNLGQGPELLIRYENEEAVDDSQLPKDRFSAERLKGVDSTLKIQPAELGDSAVYLCASEAGGSSTDTQYFGPGTRLTVL.

This clonotype appeared a few times. This rearrangement joins TRBV10-1 to TRBJ1-5; D unresolved. Trimming took off 0 bases at V and 9 bases at J, with 9 bases between the two ends. Germline V gene data show CDR1 as WNHNN and CDR2 as SYGVQD (reference sequence). The CDR3 runs 13 residues. CDR3 sequence (DNA): TGCGCCAGCAGTGAGTCGATGGTCGGGCCCCAGCATTTT. This sequence encodes CASSESMVGPQHF.

At least ten counts were recorded for this clonotype. The rearrangement joins TRBV29-1 to TRBJ2-7; 12 nucleotides align to TRBD2. This CDR3 has 13 amino acids. Germline values: CDR1 SQVTM, CDR2 ANQGSEA. V was clipped by 6 bases and J by 7 bases; unmatched bases: 7. The CDR3 protein is CSVGTSGFIEQYF. The DNA for the CDR3 is TGCAGCGTGGGGACTAGCGGGTTTATAGAGCAGTACTTC.

This chain connects TRBV25-1 to TRBJ2-7, with no clear D. The CDR3 covers 14 residues. Trimming took 3 bases from V and 4 from J, leaving 13 bases between them. Germline V gene sequence: CDR1 MGHDK, CDR2 SYGVNS. The CDR3 DNA follows: TGTGCCAGCAGTGACACTGGGCTGCGATACGAGCAGTACTTC. Its translation is CASSDTGLRYEQYF.

This clonotype was recorded at least ten times. One end of the junction varies from germline; a read error may be responsible. J is TRBJ2-3 and V is TRBV18, with 7 bases identical to TRBD1. CDR1 and CDR2 from the germline V gene are KGHSH and LQKENI. The CDR3 is made up of 16 amino acids. This chain's CDR3 is CASSSLTGRLTDTQYF. CDR3 sequence (DNA): TGTGCCAGCTCATCCTTGACAGGGCGATTAACAGATACACAGTATTTT.

This chain joins TRBV13 and TRBJ2-7; D is undetermined. The CDR3 extends over 14 amino acids. Germline V gene lookup returns CDR1 PRHDT and CDR2 FYEKMQ (reference sequence). With 1 base removed from V and 5 bases from J, the gap between germline ends came to 12 bases. The CDR3 nucleotides are TGTGCCAGCAGCTTAGCGGACGCCGACCACGAGCAGTACTTC. It codes for CASSLADADHEQYF.

This clonotype was seen only a few times. This rearrangement joins TRBV11-2 to TRBJ2-2; 9 bases align to TRBD1. The CDR3 spans 19 residues. Losses at the gene ends were 2 bases for V and 2 bases for J; bases not matched to a gene: 12. Looked up from germline, CDR1 is SGHAT and CDR2 is FQNNGV. CDR3 region: CASSLPRYRGQGNTGELFF. Here the CDR3 DNA reads TGTGCCAGCAGCTTACCCCGATACCGGGGACAGGGAAACACCGGGGAGCTGTTTTTT.

This clonotype was seen a handful of times. The V gene is TRBV7-8, the J gene TRBJ1-1; D may be TRBD1 (6 bases). Between the trimmed V and J ends, which lost 8 bases and 6 bases, there was a span of 25 bases. CDR1 SGHVS and CDR2 FQNEAQ come from the germline V gene. The CDR3 totals 16 residues. In nucleotides, the CDR3 is TGTGCCAGCCGCAGGGGACCGACCAGGGATCGGGCTGAAGCTTTCTTT. It encodes CASRRGPTRDRAEAFF.

In regard to this clonotype: A read error may explain this, as a much larger clone is one base away. This chain uses TRBV6-2 or TRBV6-3 with TRBJ1-4, with 7 bases aligning to TRBD1. The CDR3 length is 16 residues. Germline-derived CDR1 and CDR2 are MNHEY and SVGEGT. CDR3 protein: CASRTGQAATNEKPFF. The CDR3 DNA reads TGTGCCAGCAGGACCGGACAGGCGGCAACTAATGAAAAACCGTTTTTT.

This clonotype occurred many times. The chain has TRBV27 and TRBJ2-7, with D tentatively TRBD1 (5 bases). The germline V and J ends were trimmed by 8 bases and 2 bases, with 13 bases remaining between them. Germline assignment: CDR1 MNHEY and CDR2 SMNVEV (reference sequence). The CDR3 length is 13 residues. This chain's CDR3 is CASRKTEAYEQYF. The CDR3 DNA follows: TGTGCCAGCCGTAAGACAGAAGCCTACGAGCAGTACTTC.

This clonotype showed up many times. The chain combines TRBV6-1 with TRBJ2-7; 9 nucleotides line up with TRBD2. V was pared by 6 bases and J by 2 bases, with 8 bases of the junction left unmatched. The CDR3 consists of 15 residues. CDR1 and CDR2 (germline): MNHNS, SASEGT. CDR3 coding DNA: TGTGCCAGCAGGGCTAGCGGGAACACAGCCTACGAGCAGTACTTC. This gives the protein CASRASGNTAYEQYF.

The genes are TRBV6-2 or TRBV6-3 and TRBJ1-2, with D possibly matching TRBD1 (6 bases). The V end lost 5 bases, the J end lost 4 bases, and 14 bases lay between the germline ends. The CDR3 is 14 amino acids. Germline lookup yields CDR1 MNHEY and CDR2 SVGEGT. CDR3 amino acids: CASSKEGGAYGYTF. In DNA form, the CDR3 reads TGTGCCAGCAGTAAGGAGGGGGGCGCCTATGGCTACACCTTC.

This clonotype was counted only a few times. This sequence joins TRBV30 and TRBJ2-7; 10 nucleotides agree with TRBD2. The CDR3 loop spans 14 amino acids. The V and J ends lost 1 base and 2 bases, in that order; junction bases with no gene match: 2. CDR1 is GTSNPN and CDR2 is SVGIG in the germline V gene (reference sequence). CDR3 bases: TGTGCCTGGAGTGCAGGACTAGCGGCCTACGAGCAGTACTTC. Its translation is CAWSAGLAAYEQYF.